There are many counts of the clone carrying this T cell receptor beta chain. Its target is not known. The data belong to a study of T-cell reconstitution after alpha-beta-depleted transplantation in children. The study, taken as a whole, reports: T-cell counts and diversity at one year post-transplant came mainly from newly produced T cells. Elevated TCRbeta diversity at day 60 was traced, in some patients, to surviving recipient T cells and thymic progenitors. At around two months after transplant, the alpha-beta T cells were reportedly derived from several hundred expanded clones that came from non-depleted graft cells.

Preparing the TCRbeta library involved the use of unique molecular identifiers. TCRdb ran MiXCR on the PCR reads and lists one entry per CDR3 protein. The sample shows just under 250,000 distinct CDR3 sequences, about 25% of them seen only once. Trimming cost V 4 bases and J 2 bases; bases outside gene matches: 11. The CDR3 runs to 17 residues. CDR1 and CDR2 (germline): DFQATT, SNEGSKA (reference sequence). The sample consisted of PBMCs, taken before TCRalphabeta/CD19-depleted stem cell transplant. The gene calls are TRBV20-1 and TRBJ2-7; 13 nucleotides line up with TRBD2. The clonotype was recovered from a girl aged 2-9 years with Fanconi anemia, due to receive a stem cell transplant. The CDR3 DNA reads TGCAGTGCTACCCCCGGACTAGCGGGAGCGCTCCCCTACGAGCAGTACTTC. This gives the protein CSATPGLAGALPYEQYF.